These 8 T cell receptor beta chains came from one sample sequenced in a study of cytomegalovirus exposure and HLA in healthy donors. 13 Jbeta primers and 60 Vbeta primers were used for the PCR. Profiling relied on immunoSEQ multiplex PCR, and the TCRdb table lists in-frame clones only, not all of them. The data contain 110,000 or so clones, under 80% of them singletons. Sequenced input: PBMCs. The receptors were sampled from a woman aged 40 to 49 in good health and CMV-seropositive.

J is TRBJ2-5 and V is TRBV4-2; TRBD1 might be the D (6 bases). CDR1 is LGHNA, CDR2 YNFKEQ, per germline. The CDR3 length is 16 residues. V dropped 1 base and J dropped 3 bases, with 15 bases sitting between them. The CDR3 coding sequence is TGTGCCAGCAGCCAAGGGGGCGCAGGGGAGAAAGAGACCCAGTACTTC. Translated: CASSQGGAGEKETQYF.

This clone was seen a handful of times. The chain links TRBV28 to TRBJ1-5; possible D gene TRBD1, 5 bases. Germline CDR1 is MDHEN and CDR2 is SYDVKM. The ends were cut back, 5 bases at V and 5 bases at J, with 13 bases in the middle. The CDR3 contains 14 residues. The CDR3 protein is CASSQGGPYQPQHF. CDR3 nucleotides: TGTGCCAGCAGTCAGGGAGGCCCTTATCAGCCCCAGCATTTT. Complete variable domain (other parts from reference TRBV28 and TRBJ1-5): DVKVTQSSRYLVKRTGEKVFLECVQDMDHENMFWYRQDPGLGLRLIYFSYDVKMKEKGDIPEGYSVSREKKERFSLILESASTNQTSMYLCASSQGGPYQPQHFGDGTRLSIL.

The V call is TRBV11-3, the J call TRBJ2-3; D gene ambiguous. From germline, CDR1 is SGHNT and CDR2 YENEEA. The V gene lost 2 bases and the J gene lost 5 bases, with 5 bases spanning the gap. The CDR3 is 12 residues long. CDR3 bases: TGTGCCAGCAGCTTATCAGGAGATACGCAGTATTTT. This translates into CASSLSGDTQYF.

The genes are TRBV10-2 and TRBJ1-1; 7 positions match TRBD1. V shed 4 bases, J shed 7 bases, and the junction held 6 bases outside the gene matches. Germline V gives CDR1 WSHSY, CDR2 SAAADI. The CDR3 has 13 residues. CDR3 sequence reads: CASSGGRGDEAFF. CDR3 DNA sequence: TGCGCCAGCAGTGGAGGCAGGGGGGATGAAGCTTTCTTT.

This clone was observed a few times. The V gene is TRBV29-1, the J gene TRBJ2-1; 7 positions match TRBD2. Germline V lookup: CDR1 SQVTM, CDR2 ANQGSEA. J lost 8 bases, V lost 4 bases, and 11 bases had no gene match. This CDR3 is 14 amino acids long. The DNA of the CDR3 is TGCAGCGTTGTAGGAGGCGCGGGAGTGGATGAGCAGTTCTTC. Translation: CSVVGGAGVDEQFF.

This clone was counted between two and nine times. Additional DNA sequences in this sample encode the identical CDR3. The rearrangement links TRBV7-2 to TRBJ1-2; tentatively, D is TRBD1 (5 bases). V lost 1 base and J 4 bases, leaving 7 bases between the germline ends. The CDR3 has 13 amino acids. Germline loops: CDR1 SGHTA, CDR2 FQGNSA. CDR3 sequence reads: CASSLGQGYGYTF. The DNA for the CDR3 is TGTGCCAGCAGCTTAGGGCAGGGCTATGGCTACACCTTC.

The chain recombines TRBV5-1 with TRBJ2-7; no definite D call. Germline V CDR1 and CDR2: SGHRS, YFSETQ. Trimming removed 0 bases from V and 5 bases from J, with 9 bases in between. The CDR3 runs to 13 residues. In DNA, the CDR3 is TGCGCCAGCAGCTTGGATTGGCTTAACGAGCAGTACTTC. It translates to CASSLDWLNEQYF.

The gene calls are TRBV18 and TRBJ1-1; weak D call: TRBD1 (5 bases). V lost 5 bases, J lost 5 bases, and 18 bases lay in between. The germline gives CDR1 KGHSH, CDR2 LQKENI. CDR3 length: 15 residues. As DNA, the CDR3 is TGTGCCAGCTCAGACCTAGGCAGGGCTGGAACTGAAGCTTTCTTT. Its translation is CASSDLGRAGTEAFF. Using reference TRBV18 and TRBJ1-1 for the parts outside the CDR3, the full variable domain is NAGVMQNPRHLVRRRGQEARLRCSPMKGHSHVYWYRQLPEEGLKFMVYLQKENIIDESGMPKERFSAEFPKEGPSILRIQQVVRGDSAAYFCASSDLGRAGTEAFFGQGTRLTVV.